This entry features one T cell receptor beta chain sequence. The antigen is not known. The data originate from a study of cytomegalovirus exposure and HLA in healthy donors. The PCR employed 60 Vbeta primers together with 13 Jbeta primers. Repertoires were generated with immunoSEQ multiplex PCR, while TCRdb's copy carries only in-frame clones and drops some. This table holds under 150,000 clones, roughly 72% found once. Study findings and constraints: TCR sequences were mostly rare, though some public TCRs occurred in many donors. Beyond CMV serostatus, there was no information to go on about immune exposure.

This clonotype was sampled from a woman between 35 and 50 years old in good health and CMV-seropositive. The sequencing sample was made of PBMCs.

The CDR3 loop reads CASSVAGAPYNEQFF. The CDR3 DNA follows: TGTGCCAGCAGCGTAGCAGGGGCTCCCTACAATGAGCAGTTCTTC. This chain links TRBV9 with TRBJ2-1, with D tentatively TRBD1 (6 bases). Trimming pared 0 bases from V and 2 bases from J, leaving 9 bases between. Per germline, CDR1 SGDLS and CDR2 YYNGEE. The CDR3 contains 15 residues.